The clone carrying this T cell receptor beta chain was detected a few times. Its target is not known. A second PCR of roughly 6 to 12 cycles used a sample-barcoded 5' primer and a J-beta primer mix. TCRdb re-called the 5' RACE reads with MiXCR, one entry per CDR3 protein. The profile shows about 1,500,000 distinct CDR3 sequences, 25% to 30% of them singletons. Donors were systemically healthy Caucasian individuals from Russia aged 6 to 90 years. This sample stems from a study of blood T cells in healthy people across ages. Study-wide results and caveats: With age, beta diversity per million T cells declined roughly linearly, significantly by 30 to 40. Among long-lived donors, naive CD4+ cells were more numerous and diversity higher than in aged donors.

CDR3 length equals 16 residues. The receptor was derived from a woman aged 25 to 45 in good health. Sequenced material: blood. The J gene is TRBJ2-7, the V gene TRBV21-1; the D call TRBD2 from the table was never checked on the DNA. TRBV21-1 is labeled a pseudogene. This CDR3 reads CASSPPLGSSSYEQYF. In DNA form, the CDR3 reads TGTGCCAGCAGCCCTCCGTTGGGATCGTCTTCCTACGAGCAGTACTTC.